This is a list of T cell receptor beta chains from one sample in a study of human T cells and chemical hapten exposure. One entry per CDR3 protein, called by TCRdb with MiXCR from the RACE reads. The sample holds tens of thousands of distinct CDR3 sequences, roughly 10% seen once. The starting material was whole blood, obtained in connection with sensitization to the hapten diphenylcyclopropenone (DPC). These receptors were taken from a woman between 25 and 40 years old with alopecia areata. Some clones in this sample may be carry-over from other donors' samples. Each CDR3 is given with its conserved first and last residue. The D gene is left open where the match is weak. Clone size, where shown, is once, few, many, or a class for clones that have expanded.

d_gene	abundance	v_gene	j_gene	CDR3aa	CDR3nt
.	few	TRBV6-1	TRBJ2-2	CASRGTSNTGELFF	TGTGCCAGCAGGGGGACATCGAACACCGGGGAGCTGTTTTTT
.	many	TRBV19	TRBJ1-4	CASSRDPRKLFF	TGTGCCAGTAGCCGGGATCCGCGAAAACTGTTTTTT
TRBD1	many	TRBV20-1	TRBJ2-7	CSATGQGFYEQYF	TGCAGTGCTACGGGACAGGGGTTTTACGAGCAGTACTTC
.	.	TRBV28	TRBJ1-6	CASSPPGRTNSPLHF	TGTGCCAGCAGTCCCCCCGGGAGAACGAATTCACCCCTCCACTTT
TRBD1	many	TRBV4-2	TRBJ1-2	CASSQDLATGNLYGYTF	TGTGCCAGCAGCCAAGATCTCGCGACAGGGAATCTGTATGGCTACACCTTC
TRBD2	many	TRBV4-2	TRBJ2-7	CAAGGSDEQYF	TGTGCCGCCGGGGGGTCGGACGAGCAGTACTTC
.	few	TRBV7-2	TRBJ2-3	CASSLENHPTDTQYF	TGTGCCAGCAGCTTAGAGAATCATCCCACAGATACGCAGTATTTT
.	many	TRBV12-3/TRBV12-4	TRBJ2-1	CASSPPTSYNEQFF	TGTGCCAGCAGCCCCCCCACCTCCTACAATGAGCAGTTCTTC
TRBD1	.	TRBV28	TRBJ1-1	CASSPGTVLSEAFF	TGTGCCAGCAGCCCCGGGACAGTTCTATCGGAAGCTTTCTTT
TRBD1	.	TRBV29-1	TRBJ1-1	CSAGGTGSRTEAFF	TGCAGCGCCGGAGGGACAGGGTCGAGAACTGAAGCTTTCTTT
.	many	TRBV7-9	TRBJ1-4	CASSQDLDLSPLFF	TGTGCCAGCAGCCAAGACCTTGACCTATCCCCACTGTTTTTT
.	few	TRBV4-3	TRBJ2-1	CASSQESGSYNEQFF	TGCGCCAGCAGCCAAGAATCGGGCTCCTACAATGAGCAGTTCTTC
TRBD2	many	TRBV29-1	TRBJ2-1	CSVTGTSLRGSYNEQFF	TGCAGCGTTACCGGGACTAGCTTGAGGGGCTCCTACAATGAGCAGTTCTTC
.	many	TRBV20-1	TRBJ1-1	CSANTPTMNTEAFF	TGCAGTGCTAACACCCCTACAATGAACACTGAAGCTTTCTTT
TRBD2	.	TRBV6-1	TRBJ2-1	CASSGMLAGVYNEQFF	TGTGCCAGCAGTGGGATGCTAGCGGGGGTTTACAATGAGCAGTTCTTC
TRBD1	many	TRBV11-2	TRBJ2-6	CASSQQGISGANVLTF	TGTGCCAGCAGCCAACAGGGGATTAGTGGGGCCAACGTCCTGACTTTC
TRBD1	.	TRBV29-1	TRBJ1-4	CSVGATGGGYEKLFF	TGCAGCGTTGGAGCCACAGGGGGCGGGTATGAAAAACTGTTTTTT
.	few	TRBV29-1	TRBJ2-3	CSGGGKGLGTDTQYF	TGCAGCGGTGGCGGGAAAGGCCTGGGCACAGATACGCAGTATTTT
TRBD2	.	TRBV7-2	TRBJ2-3	CASSLGLAGGDTQYF	TGTGCCAGCAGCTTAGGACTAGCGGGAGGAGATACGCAGTATTTT
TRBD2	.	TRBV7-2	TRBJ2-7	CASSIKSGGVLVYEQYF	TGTGCCAGCAGTATAAAGTCGGGGGGAGTCTTAGTCTACGAGCAGTACTTC
.	.	TRBV4-3	TRBJ2-1	CASSPLPGPPYNEQFF	TGCGCCAGCAGCCCCTTACCCGGGCCACCCTACAATGAGCAGTTCTTC
.	few	TRBV30	TRBJ2-7	CAWSRTDSYEQYF	TGTGCCTGGAGTAGGACAGACTCCTACGAGCAGTACTTC